This record covers a single T cell receptor (beta chain). There is no known antigen for this receptor. No clone much larger than this one lies a single base away; base qualities are absent. The time point label of this sample denotes: week 11, during vaccination. Every vaccine dose consisted of 300 ug of a 20-mer mutant IDH1 peptide in Montanide, administered subcutaneously together with topical imiquimod. The donors had newly diagnosed IDH1-mutant astrocytomas of WHO grade 3 or 4 that showed loss of nuclear ATRX. The samples were drawn from NOA16, a multicentre, single-arm, open-label phase I trial in Germany that tested a mutant IDH1 peptide vaccine in humans for the first time. The DNeasy Blood and Tissue Kit was used to extract genomic DNA from EDTA blood for TCRB sequencing. This record belongs to a study of a mutant IDH1 vaccine in newly diagnosed glioma (dated by TCRdb to 2020 to 2022). Concerning the study at large: Patients were given eight vaccinations, in weeks 1, 3, 5, 7, 11, 15, 19 and 23, which matched visits V03 through V10. For exploratory analyses, 25 to 30 treated patients had longitudinal TCRB deep sequencing done wherever samples were available. Peripheral blood was collected at six visits: V03 (baseline), V05, V07, V10, V12 and V13. The roughly 30 treated patients were approximately 60% male and roughly 40% female, with a mean age of approximately 40 years. In the chemotherapy-containing groups, vaccination started alongside temozolomide cycles, whereas in patients who had radiotherapy alone it started 4-6 weeks after radiotherapy. Prior to enrollment, patients had been given standard therapy consisting of radiotherapy alone, temozolomide alone, or radiochemotherapy with temozolomide, with the combination given to most patients.

At the junction V is shortened by 1 base and J by 4 bases, with 7 bases in between. CDR1 and CDR2 are read off the germline V gene (reference sequence) as SEHNR and FQNEAQ. The CDR3, from cysteine to phenylalanine, totals 13 residues. Only the CDR3 portion is preserved as DNA: 39 bases, with reading frame beginning at the first base. The library was obtained by the immunoSEQ multiplex PCR assay. Following the manufacturer's protocol, the hsTCRB Kit was used to amplify rearranged TCR beta chain sequences. Sequencing of TCRB libraries was carried out on an Illumina MiSeq. Per the original workflow: The proprietary platform of the kit vendor was used for demultiplexing, trimming and gene mapping. TCRdb obtained this table from immuneACCESS and retained in-frame rearrangements with V and J assigned. These tables miss some clones; where compared with another copy, unresolved V genes account for less than half of the shortfall, and the remainder is unexplained. The V and J calls and clone size come from that table; D and trimming were worked out from the DNA. Here the sample has roughly 120,000 clones; 80% occur a single time. Under 5.5% of the sample goes to the ten largest clones.

Study-wide findings and limitations: Selection of PBMC samples for TCRB deep sequencing was based on availability. Changes in the top peripheral T cell clonotypes picked up by TCRB sequencing did not appear to be linked to pseudoprogression. Across multiple MHC alleles, vaccine-induced immune responses were seen in approximately 93% of patients. The authors noted that analyses of patient blood samples could not be reproduced because of sample limitations.

The material sequenced was PBMCs, taken from a glioma patient whose treatment included an IDH1 peptide vaccine. This TCR was recovered from a man aged 40-49 years with glioma. The rearranged chain carries TRBV7-9 and TRBJ1-2; no D segment can be confidently identified. The CDR3 has the sequence CASSLGTAYGYTF. Read as DNA, the sequence is TGTGCCAGCAGCTTAGGAACAGCCTATGGCTACACCTTC.